The next 30 T cell receptor beta chains were all read from a single sample in a study of blood T cells in healthy people across ages. Combining a sample-barcoded 5' primer with a J-beta primer mix, a second PCR ran for roughly 7 to 12 cycles. TCRdb passed the 5' RACE reads through MiXCR, listing each CDR3 protein once. This table holds around 1,000,000 distinct CDR3 sequences, 25% found once. The same sample was also studied in work on T cells of mothers and their children.

Sequencing was done on a sample of blood. Receptors originate from a girl under 10 years old in good health.

This chain uses TRBV11-2 with TRBJ2-1, with 13 positions matching TRBD2. Per the germline V gene, CDR1 is SGHAT and CDR2 is FQNNGV. The ends lost 5 bases at V and 0 bases at J; junction bases unmatched: 4. The CDR3 has 17 residues. The CDR3 is CASSKRTSGSSYNEQFF. The CDR3, as DNA: TGTGCCAGCAGCAAACGGACTAGCGGGAGCTCCTACAATGAGCAGTTCTTC.

This clonotype was seen a few times. The chain employs TRBV29-1 and TRBJ2-1; 11 bases align to TRBD2. The CDR3 has 16 amino acids. The germline V gene has CDR1 SQVTM and CDR2 ANQGSEA. With 0 bases clipped from V and 4 bases from J, the junction kept 5 bases outside the gene matches. The CDR3: CSVEELAGGSYNEQFF. Written as DNA, the CDR3 is TGCAGCGTTGAAGAGCTAGCGGGAGGCTCATACAATGAGCAGTTCTTC.

The chain joins TRBV7-9 to TRBJ2-7; D possibly corresponds to TRBD1 (6 bases). The CDR3 spans 14 residues. The ends were cut back, 2 bases at V and 3 bases at J, with 11 bases in the middle. CDR1 and CDR2 from the germline V gene are SEHNR and FQNEAQ (reference sequence). CDR3 coding DNA: TGTGCCAGCAGCTTAAGACAGGCCATCTACGAGCAGTACTTC. It encodes CASSLRQAIYEQYF.

The genes are TRBV12-3 or TRBV12-4 and TRBJ1-6; TRBD1 agrees at 7 bases. This CDR3 is built from 14 residues. V was pared by 4 bases and J by 7 bases, with 4 bases of the junction left unmatched. The CDR3 DNA is TGTGCCAGCAGTTCCGGGGGACAGAATTCACCCCTCCACTTT. This translates into CASSSGGQNSPLHF.

The rearrangement joins TRBV5-1 to TRBJ2-5; 7 nucleotides line up with TRBD2. Germline V gives CDR1 SGHRS, CDR2 YFSETQ. Unmatched junction bases numbered 3, after V lost 6 bases and J lost 1 base. This CDR3 region has 13 residues. CDR3 bases: TGCGCCAGCATGGCTAGCGGCCAAGAGACCCAGTACTTC. Its translation is CASMASGQETQYF.

In DNA, the CDR3 is TGTGCCAGCAGCGATACCCTACTAGCGGGAGACACAGATACGCAGTATTTT. It encodes CASSDTLLAGDTDTQYF. V and J are TRBV12-3 or TRBV12-4 and TRBJ2-3, with 11 bases aligning to TRBD2. V dropped 6 bases and J dropped 2; count of bases not matched to a gene: 10. This CDR3 comprises 17 residues.

The table lists this clonotype with a few counts. In DNA, the CDR3 is TGTGCCAGCAGTGAATGGGGAATCACCATGAACACTGAAGCTTTCTTT. It codes for CASSEWGITMNTEAFF. The chain is built from TRBV25-1 and TRBJ1-1; D unclear. CDR3 length equals 16 residues. V was trimmed by 1 base and J by 0 bases, leaving 12 bases between them. In germline, CDR1 is MGHDK, CDR2 SYGVNS.

The V call is TRBV16, the J call TRBJ1-4; D is uncertain. V lost 2 bases, J lost 10 bases, and 17 bases lay in between. CDR1 and CDR2 from the germline V gene are KGHSY and FQNENV. This CDR3 is built from 15 residues. CDR3 coding DNA: TGTGCCAGCAGCCAAGGGGAGGGTATGAGCCGAAAACTGTTTTTT. Residues: CASSQGEGMSRKLFF.

The chain recombines TRBV2 with TRBJ2-1; TRBD1 might be the D (6 bases). The J call may not be correct, given that the DNA end is closer to TRBJ2-5. Germline V gene sequence: CDR1 SNHLY, CDR2 FYNNEI. This CDR3 spans 12 amino acids. CDR3 nucleotides: TGTGCCAGCGAGGGGGTGAAGGAGACCCAGTACTTC. Translated, it gives CASEGVKETQYF.

This chain joins TRBV5-6 and TRBJ1-1; D is uncertain. The V and J ends lost 0 bases and 6 bases respectively, with 15 bases between them. This CDR3 comprises 15 residues. The germline CDR1 and CDR2 sequences are SGHDT and YYEEEE. The CDR3 region has the DNA TGTGCCAGCAGCTTGGCCCAGCGGGCTATCGCTGAAGCTTTCTTT. Its translation is CASSLAQRAIAEAFF. Together with reference TRBV5-6 and TRBJ1-1, the CDR3 gives the full variable domain: DAGVTQSPTHLIKTRGQQVTLRCSPKSGHDTVSWYQQALGQGPQFIFQYYEEEERQRGNFPDRFSGHQFPNYSSELNVNALLLGDSALYLCASSLAQRAIAEAFFGQGTRLTVV.

This clonotype was seen a single time. CDR3 DNA sequence: TGTGCCAGCAGCGTAACCGTAGGGGTTGCCACTGAAGCTTTCTTT. Its translation: CASSVTVGVATEAFF. The gene calls are TRBV3-1 and TRBJ1-1, with D perhaps matching TRBD1 (5 bases). This CDR3 is built from 15 residues. The V and J ends lost 5 bases and 4 bases respectively, with 17 bases between them. The germline CDR1 and CDR2 sequences are LGHDT and YNNKEL (reference sequence).

This clonotype has a handful of counts. The gene calls are TRBV6-6 and TRBJ1-2; D is perhaps TRBD1 (6 bases). The CDR3 spans 16 residues. Germline assignment: CDR1 MNHNY and CDR2 SVGAGI (reference sequence). The ends were cut back, 5 bases at V and 3 bases at J, with 19 bases in the middle. The CDR3: CASSILQGSRDYGYTF. The CDR3 bases are TGTGCCAGCAGTATCTTACAGGGAAGTAGAGACTATGGCTACACCTTC.

The chain uses TRBV4-1 and TRBJ1-1, with no clear D. Trimming shortened V by 5 bases and J by 4 bases, and 14 bases separated the two germline ends. Germline V gene sequence: CDR1 MGHRA, CDR2 YSYEKL. The CDR3 sequence is 14 residues long. CDR3 sequence (DNA): TGCGCCAGCAGCTCGATTGGAGAAGTCACTGAAGCTTTCTTT. Its protein product is CASSSIGEVTEAFF.

This clonotype was seen only a few times. The rearrangement uses TRBV6-5 and TRBJ1-4, with D perhaps matching TRBD1 (5 bases). The CDR3 contains 15 residues. Trimming shortened V by 5 bases and J by 2 bases, and 12 bases separated the two germline ends. Looked up from germline, CDR1 is MNHEY and CDR2 is SVGAGI. The CDR3, as DNA: TGTGCCAGCAGTGCGCGACAGCTGACTAATGAAAAACTGTTTTTT. Translated, it gives CASSARQLTNEKLFF.

The rearrangement links TRBV6-2 or TRBV6-3 to TRBJ2-5; the D is unclear. V was clipped by 0 bases and J by 7 bases, with 6 bases between them. This CDR3 contains 12 residues. The germline V gene encodes CDR1 MNHEY and CDR2 SVGEGT. DNA for the CDR3: TGTGCCAGCAGTTACTCTGCCGGGACCCAGTACTTC. Protein sequence: CASSYSAGTQYF.

The rearrangement uses TRBV20-1 and TRBJ1-2; 10 nucleotides align to TRBD1. Germline CDR1 DFQATT, CDR2 SNEGSKA (reference sequence). This CDR3 has 14 amino acids. The V segment lost 3 bases and the J segment 8 bases; nucleotides outside the gene matches: 9. CDR3 sequence: CSARPKTGGWGYTF. CDR3 sequence (DNA): TGCAGTGCTAGGCCAAAGACAGGGGGCTGGGGCTACACCTTC.

Note on this clonotype: The junction differs from germline at one of its ends, possibly a read error. The rearrangement uses TRBV28 and TRBJ2-5; weak D call: TRBD2 (6 bases). The J call may be faulty, since TRBJ2-7 better matches the DNA end. The CDR3 contains 13 residues. CDR1 MDHEN and CDR2 SYDVKM come from the germline V gene. The CDR3 DNA follows: TGCGCCAGCAGCCCGGTAGCGGCCTACGAGCAGTACTTC. Protein sequence: CASSPVAAYEQYF.

The chain is built from TRBV5-5 and TRBJ2-5; 14 bases map to TRBD2. V gave up 4 bases and J gave up 5 bases; unmatched junction bases: 7. Germline assignment: CDR1 SGHKS and CDR2 YYEKEE (reference sequence). The CDR3 contains 16 residues. The chain's CDR3 is CASSPGLAGVAETQYF. CDR3 coding DNA: TGTGCCAGCAGCCCGGGACTAGCGGGAGTAGCGGAGACCCAGTACTTC.

CDR3 DNA sequence: TGTGCCAGCAGTTTATCGGGGGAAAGCTACGAGCAGTACTTC. This codes for CASSLSGESYEQYF. This chain uses TRBV27 with TRBJ2-7; either TRBD1 or TRBD2 may supply D (5 bases each). From germline, CDR1 is MNHEY and CDR2 SMNVEV (reference sequence). The CDR3 runs 14 residues. Trimming stripped 0 bases from V and 3 bases from J, with 9 bases between.

In its sample, this clonotype was seen a few times. The rearrangement links TRBV6-5 to TRBJ1-5, with unresolved D. V lost 7 bases and J lost 2, with 12 bases in between. The V gene's germline CDR1 is MNHEY and CDR2 SVGAGI. This CDR3 has 14 amino acids. The CDR3 coding sequence is TGTGCCAGCAAGGCCCCATACGGCAATCAGCCCCAGCATTTT. Translated: CASKAPYGNQPQHF.

This chain joins TRBV11-3 and TRBJ2-1; TRBD2 matches at 14 bases. CDR1 SGHNT and CDR2 YENEEA come from the germline V gene. Germline trimming cut 3 bases from V and 4 bases from J; bases unmatched to any gene: 5. This CDR3 spans 17 amino acids. The CDR3 protein is CASSLSWTSGGYNEQFF. Here the CDR3 DNA reads TGTGCCAGCAGCTTGTCCTGGACTAGCGGGGGGTACAATGAGCAGTTCTTC.

The chain employs TRBV20-1 and TRBJ2-6; D unresolved. Germline assignment: CDR1 DFQATT and CDR2 SNEGSKA (reference sequence). CDR3 length: 15 residues. Trimming took off 2 bases at V and 9 bases at J, with 17 bases between the two ends. CDR3 bases: TGCAGTGCTAGACCACGAAACTTTGATGACAACGTCCTGACTTTC. Protein sequence: CSARPRNFDDNVLTF.

There are a few counts of this clonotype. The gene calls are TRBV28 and TRBJ1-3; D unclear. The ends were cut back, 6 bases at V and 0 bases at J, with 6 bases in the middle. CDR3 size: 13 residues. Germline V gives CDR1 MDHEN, CDR2 SYDVKM. The CDR3 DNA reads TGTGCCAGCAGCGAAGGCTCTGGAAACACCATATATTTT. Translating gives CASSEGSGNTIYF.

This clonotype was detected a few times. The gene calls are TRBV12-3 or TRBV12-4 and TRBJ2-5; weak D call: TRBD2 (5 bases). The CDR3 runs to 14 residues. V was clipped by 4 bases and J by 3 bases, with 12 bases between them. The CDR3 bases are TGTGCCAGCAGTTCATCACTAGTAGAAGAGACCCAGTACTTC. Protein sequence: CASSSSLVEETQYF.

Remarks on this clonotype: The CDR3 carries no conserved terminal phenylalanine or tryptophan, so it likely arises from a read error. The chain couples TRBV7-3 to TRBJ2-1; D may be TRBD2 (6 bases). The CDR3 length is 13 residues. Germline V gives CDR1 SGHTA, CDR2 FQGTGA. V lost 6 bases and J 5 bases, leaving 11 bases between the germline ends. CDR3 nucleotides: TGTGCCAGCAGAGAGGGAGGCCACAATGAGCAGTTCTCC. Encoded protein: CASREGGHNEQFS.

This clonotype was seen a handful of times. This chain connects TRBV7-9 to TRBJ2-5, with TRBD2 identical over 13 bases. This CDR3 is 17 amino acids long. The ends lost 5 bases at V and 2 bases at J; junction bases unmatched: 8. Per the germline V gene, CDR1 is SEHNR and CDR2 is FQNEAQ (reference sequence). Here the CDR3 reads CASSPGTSGDLQETQYF. The CDR3 DNA reads TGTGCCAGCAGCCCCGGGACTAGCGGGGACCTACAAGAGACCCAGTACTTC.

This clonotype has just one count. This sequence joins TRBV11-2 and TRBJ1-2; 8 nucleotides line up with TRBD1. Trimming cost V 4 bases and J 4 bases; bases outside gene matches: 14. This CDR3 contains 17 residues. In germline, CDR1 is SGHAT, CDR2 FQNNGV. CDR3 bases: TGTGCCAGCAGCTCGGGCCGCAGGGGGCGAATAAGCTATGGCTACACCTTC. This codes for CASSSGRRGRISYGYTF.

This clonotype occurred a few times. This chain connects TRBV12-3 or TRBV12-4 to TRBJ1-4, with 8 bases fitting TRBD1. The V gene end was trimmed by 5 bases and the J gene end by 0 bases; junction bases not matched to a gene: 17. CDR3 length: 20 residues. CDR3 amino acids: CASSLRRQGLGFATNEKLFF. Here the CDR3 DNA reads TGTGCCAGCAGTCTCCGGCGACAGGGGCTTGGATTTGCAACTAATGAAAAACTGTTTTTT.

The J gene is TRBJ1-6, the V gene TRBV9; D gene ambiguous. CDR1 and CDR2 from the germline V gene are SGDLS and YYNGEE. V was clipped by 0 bases and J by 8 bases, with 12 bases between them. The CDR3 totals 15 residues. CDR3 amino acids: CASSVESLAYSPLHF. CDR3 coding DNA: TGTGCCAGCAGCGTAGAATCCCTAGCCTATTCACCCCTCCACTTT.

The CDR3: CASSPPLRPNTEAFF. CDR3 coding DNA: TGTGCCAGCAGCCCCCCGTTAAGACCTAACACTGAAGCTTTCTTT. The chain carries TRBV7-9 and TRBJ1-1; D ambiguous. The CDR3 runs to 15 residues. V was shortened by 5 bases and J by 2 bases, with 15 bases between the two germline ends. From germline, CDR1 is SEHNR and CDR2 FQNEAQ (reference sequence).